The rows below give T cell receptor beta chains drawn from one sample of a study of blood T cell repertoires in COVID-19. Assay: immunoSEQ multiplex PCR; the TCRdb copy retains only in-frame clones and omits some. The sample contains about 110,000 clones, over 80% of which appear only once. The specimen was peripheral blood. The source of these receptors is a woman in her sixties or seventies with acute or convalescent COVID-19. The CDR3 runs from the conserved cysteine through the conserved F or W. Fields, in order: V gene, J gene, CDR3 protein.

TRBV28	TRBJ2-3	CASTRGSYTDTQYF
TRBV2	TRBJ2-7	CASGRATSPFFKYF
TRBV27	TRBJ2-1	CASSKGTGTYNEQFF
TRBV28	TRBJ1-2	CASREPSAGEGGYTF
TRBV7-2	TRBJ2-7	CASSSGGLSTYEQYF
TRBV29-1	TRBJ2-1	CSVGLAGGYNEQFF
TRBV7-6	TRBJ2-3	CASSRQQGRTDTQYF
TRBV7-9	TRBJ2-1	CASSGRDTTYNEQFF
TRBV5-1	TRBJ1-3	CASSTLPRASGNTIYF
TRBV6-5	TRBJ2-2	CASSYRRQGGTGELFF
TRBV21-1	TRBJ2-1	CASLTYRGRDDEQFF
TRBV19	TRBJ2-7	CASSRDRVREQYF
TRBV19	TRBJ1-4	CASSSGTGGRNEKLFF
TRBV9	TRBJ2-1	CASSVEAGEQFF
TRBV29-1	TRBJ2-3	CSVGGGTDTQYF
TRBV27	TRBJ2-5	CASSPGTGRETQYF
TRBV9	TRBJ1-3	CASSAWTGENTIYF
TRBV6-4	TRBJ2-1	CASSELAGVSSEQFF
TRBV2	TRBJ2-5	CASTANLAVKETQYF
TRBV2	TRBJ1-2	CASSEVSGGYGYTF
TRBV5-1	TRBJ1-2	CASSSQGIESGYTF
TRBV24-1	TRBJ2-5	CATSDAQGMQETQYF
TRBV2	TRBJ1-5	CASRGDRGNQPQHF
TRBV9	TRBJ2-3	CASSLSGTGLDTQYF
TRBV5-4	TRBJ2-2	CASSLGGGRDTGELFF
TRBV6-5	TRBJ2-3	CASSSTDTQYF
TRBV6-2/TRBV6-3	TRBJ1-4	CASSYAGLQGTNEKLFF
TRBV30	TRBJ2-1	CAWERQGAIYNEQFF
TRBV23-1	TRBJ1-5	CPGIPGTGFSMGDQPQHF
TRBV11-2	TRBJ2-7	CASSLPTGFSYEQYF
TRBV7-8	TRBJ1-3	CASSLLQGINGNTIYF
TRBV3-1/TRBV3-2	TRBJ1-1	CASSQGQGTEAFF
TRBV5-6	TRBJ1-1	CASSGQGLGNTEAFF
TRBV18	TRBJ2-7	CASSPQGQLASYEQYF
TRBV3-1/TRBV3-2	TRBJ1-1	CASSQDWRGVSEAFF
TRBV30	TRBJ1-4	CAWSLGQGAWEKLFF
TRBV6-5	TRBJ2-3	CASRADSTDTQYF
TRBV2	TRBJ2-3	CASSEGAGGGDTQYF
TRBV3-1/TRBV3-2	TRBJ1-1	CASSRGQLNTEAFF
TRBV7-3	TRBJ1-1	CASSLSRNTEAFF
TRBV5-1	TRBJ2-2	CASSLWGSANTGELFF
TRBV19	TRBJ2-6	CASSILSLPSGANVLTF
TRBV19	TRBJ2-7	CASSRSGVSSYEQYF
TRBV29-1	TRBJ2-7	CSVGNPGREQYF
TRBV7-9	TRBJ1-4	CASSLDPAGGEKLFF
TRBV9	TRBJ2-1	CASSVGSSGNEQFF
TRBV4-1	TRBJ1-1	CASSQDEGTEAFF
TRBV19	TRBJ2-3	CASSIRSSVSTDTQYF
TRBV18	TRBJ1-1	CASSPSKTGTGAIAFF
TRBV19	TRBJ2-7	CASSTPRLGDYEQYF
TRBV12-3/TRBV12-4	TRBJ1-3	CASSFGAGNTIYF
TRBV30	TRBJ2-1	CAWTVSYNEQFF
TRBV7-8	TRBJ1-4	CASSLVVAGTGREKLFF
TRBV7-2	TRBJ1-1	CASSLEGVTEAFF
TRBV3-1/TRBV3-2	TRBJ2-2	CASSQAGGTGELFF
TRBV5-1	TRBJ2-5	CASSLYETGGETQYF